This is a list of T cell receptor beta chains from one sample in a study of blood T cell repertoires in COVID-19. Assay: immunoSEQ multiplex PCR; the TCRdb copy retains only in-frame clones and omits some. The repertoire consists of roughly 120,000 clones, with just under 85% occurring once and the leading ten covering 7% to 9.5%. Sequenced input: peripheral blood. The receptors shown here come from a man aged 70 or older with active or convalescent COVID-19. CDR3s include the opening cysteine and the closing phenylalanine or tryptophan. The D gene is left open where the match is weak. Clone size is shown for a subset of rows, as once, few, many or a class of expanded clone.

>TRBV18|TRBJ1-2|18|-|TRBD1
TGTGCCAGCTCCCAACACGCCGGGACAGGGGCCGCCGGTGGGGGCTACACCTTC
CASSQHAGTGAAGGGYTF
>TRBV14|TRBJ2-3|15|-|TRBD2
TGTGCCAGCAGCAGGGAGGGCAGGGTCACAGATACGCAGTATTTT
CASSREGRVTDTQYF
>TRBV9|TRBJ2-1|15|-|-
TGTGCCAGCAGCCCCCGGGTAGCGGCTTACAATGAGCAGTTCTTC
CASSPRVAAYNEQFF
>TRBV12-3/TRBV12-4|TRBJ2-1|13|-|-
TGTGCCAGCAGCCCAGACTGGCCAGGGGAGCAGTTCTTC
CASSPDWPGEQFF
>TRBV4-3|TRBJ1-1|15|-|-
TGCGCCAGCAGCCAAGATTGGGGGGATGGCACTGAAGCTTTCTTT
CASSQDWGDGTEAFF
>TRBV7-9|TRBJ2-1|13|-|-
TGTGCCAGCAGCTTAGTAACAGGCAATGAGCAGTTCTTC
CASSLVTGNEQFF
>TRBV11-2|TRBJ1-1|18|-|-
TGTGCCAGCAGCTTCATTCCGGAATTCGGACACGTGAACACTGAAGCTTTCTTT
CASSFIPEFGHVNTEAFF
>TRBV18|TRBJ2-3|15|-|TRBD2
TGTGCCAGCTTAATAGCGGGGGGCAGCACAGATACGCAGTATTTT
CASLIAGGSTDTQYF
>TRBV21-1|TRBJ2-6|20|once|-
TGTGCCAGCAGCAAAGCAGCTCGGGCAGGGGGCGACCCTGGGGCCAACGTCCTGACTTTC
CASSKAARAGGDPGANVLTF
>TRBV28|TRBJ2-7|17|once|-
TGTGCCAGCAGTTTAGCTGGGGGCGATCCTAAGGCCTACGAGCAGTACTTC
CASSLAGGDPKAYEQYF
>TRBV5-5|TRBJ2-5|15|-|TRBD2
TGTGCCAGCAGCTTGTCGGGGGGAGCAGGGGAGACCCAGTACTTC
CASSLSGGAGETQYF
>TRBV25-1|TRBJ2-7|16|few|-
TGTGCCAGCAGTGACTACCTCCGGGACACACCCTACGAGCAGTACTTC
CASSDYLRDTPYEQYF
>TRBV28|TRBJ1-6|14|-|TRBD1
TGTGCCAGCAGGGGCGGGACAGATAATTCACCCCTCCACTTT
CASRGGTDNSPLHF
>TRBV7-2|TRBJ2-7|16|-|TRBD2
TGTGCCAGCAGCTTAACTAGCGGGAGAGGAGGCTACGAGCAGTACTTC
CASSLTSGRGGYEQYF
>TRBV27|TRBJ1-3|15|-|-
TGTGCCAGCAGTGCCCTGGGGACAACTGGAAACACCATATATTTT
CASSALGTTGNTIYF
>TRBV27|TRBJ2-1|14|-|TRBD1
TGTGCCAGCAGTTTATGGGACAGGTACAATGAGCAGTTCTTC
CASSLWDRYNEQFF
>TRBV7-9|TRBJ1-6|16|-|-
TGTGCCAGCAGCTTGGGGCTTTGGGGCTATAATTCACCCCTCCACTTT
CASSLGLWGYNSPLHF
>TRBV7-9|TRBJ1-4|15|-|-
TGTGCCAGCAGCCACGGACAGAGGTCTAATGAAAAACTGTTTTTT
CASSHGQRSNEKLFF
>TRBV5-4|TRBJ1-1|15|-|TRBD1
TGTGCCAGCAGCCTACGACAGGGAGATGGTGCTGAAGCTTTCTTT
CASSLRQGDGAEAFF
>TRBV5-8|TRBJ1-1|14|-|TRBD1
TGTGCCAGCAGCTTGTCAGGGGGCCGAACTGAAGCTTTCTTT
CASSLSGGRTEAFF
>TRBV28|TRBJ2-2|14|-|-
TGTGCCAGCAGGCTTGGCGGGAACACCGGGGAGCTGTTTTTT
CASRLGGNTGELFF
>TRBV7-3|TRBJ1-1|15|-|TRBD1
TGTGCCAGCAGCGAGCGGACAGGGGCGGACACTGAAGCTTTCTTT
CASSERTGADTEAFF
>TRBV11-1|TRBJ2-7|16|-|TRBD1
TGTGCCAGCAGCCCCCGGGGTAGGGGGCCAACCTACGAGCAGTACTTC
CASSPRGRGPTYEQYF
>TRBV6-5|TRBJ1-5|14|few|TRBD1
TGTGCCAGCTTCACGGACAGGCTGGGGCAGCCCCAGCATTTT
CASFTDRLGQPQHF
>TRBV19|TRBJ2-5|15|-|TRBD2
TGTGCCAGTAGTGCCGGACTAGCGAATCCAAGGACCCAGTACTTC
CASSAGLANPRTQYF
>TRBV7-9|TRBJ2-2|15|-|-
TGTGCCAGCAGCAACCCCCTGGCGGGGTCCGGGGAGCTGTTTTTT
CASSNPLAGSGELFF
>TRBV30|TRBJ1-4|16|-|TRBD1
TGTGCCTGGAGAGGGCAGGGGGCAGTTACTAATGAAAAACTGTTTTTT
CAWRGQGAVTNEKLFF
>TRBV11-2|TRBJ2-1|17|-|TRBD2
TGTGCCAGCAGCTTAGTTTTCAGGACTAGCGTGTACAATGAGCAGTTCTTC
CASSLVFRTSVYNEQFF
>TRBV7-2|TRBJ2-1|12|-|-
TGTGCCAGCAGCTCTTCGTGGGGAGTGCAGTTCTTC
CASSSSWGVQFF
>TRBV29-1|TRBJ1-1|9|-|-
TGCAGCGTTGATCGTCCAGCTTTCTTT
CSVDRPAFF
>TRBV30|TRBJ1-1|13|-|-
TGTGCCTGGAGTGTACAAATGAACACTGAAGCTTTCTTT
CAWSVQMNTEAFF
>TRBV14|TRBJ2-7|12|-|-
TGTGCCAGCAGCCAAGACAGCTACGAGCAGTACTTC
CASSQDSYEQYF
>TRBV5-1|TRBJ1-2|15|-|TRBD1
TGCGCCAGCAGCTTGGCCACAGGGGGGGATTATGGCTACACCTTC
CASSLATGGDYGYTF
>TRBV5-1|TRBJ2-7|16|-|-
TGCGCCAGCAGCTTAGCTGGGCAGGGGAGCTCCTACGAGCAGTACTTC
CASSLAGQGSSYEQYF
>TRBV9|TRBJ1-4|14|-|-
TGTGCCAGCAGCACGGGGAGGGAGAGTGAAAAACTGTTTTTT
CASSTGRESEKLFF
>TRBV15|TRBJ1-1|14|-|-
TGTGCCACCAGCAGAAGACAAGCGAACACTGAAGCTTTCTTT
CATSRRQANTEAFF
>TRBV28|TRBJ1-5|15|-|-
TGTGCCGGTAGGATCGGCGGAAATAGCAATCAGCCCCAGCATTTT
CAGRIGGNSNQPQHF
>TRBV5-6|TRBJ2-5|17|-|TRBD1
TGTGCCAGCAGCTCCGGGACAGGGATCTTTCAGCAAGAGACCCAGTACTTC
CASSSGTGIFQQETQYF
>TRBV12-3/TRBV12-4|TRBJ2-5|13|-|-
TGTGCCAGCAGTTTTAGGAGGAGCGAGACCCAGTACTTC
CASSFRRSETQYF
>TRBV28|TRBJ1-1|14|-|-
TGTGCCAGCAGTTTTGTTTCCCTAAACACTGAAGCTTTCTTT
CASSFVSLNTEAFF
>TRBV15|TRBJ2-2|15|-|TRBD1
TGTGCCACCACTGACAGGGGGCGAAACACCGGGGAGCTGTTTTTT
CATTDRGRNTGELFF
>TRBV19|TRBJ1-5|17|-|-
TGTGCCACGAAGGGGATCTTCAGGGATCCCGGCAATCAGCCCCAGCATTTT
CATKGIFRDPGNQPQHF
>TRBV28|TRBJ2-1|14|-|TRBD1
TGTGCCAGCAGTGCCGGGACAGGGAACAATGAGCAGTTCTTC
CASSAGTGNNEQFF
>TRBV7-2|TRBJ2-2|17|-|TRBD2
TGTGCCAGCAGCCCACCCGGGACTAGCGGGACGTCCGGGGAGCTGTTTTTT
CASSPPGTSGTSGELFF
>TRBV5-1|TRBJ1-1|14|-|-
TGCGCCAGCAGCTTGGGGGCATCGAGCACTGAAGCTTTCTTT
CASSLGASSTEAFF
>TRBV5-4|TRBJ1-3|13|-|-
TGTGCCAGCAGCTTTGGGGGGAGAAACACCATATATTTT
CASSFGGRNTIYF
>TRBV7-9|TRBJ2-3|16|-|TRBD2
TGTGCCAGCAGCTCCGGGCGGCTAGCGGGAGCAGATACGCAGTATTTT
CASSSGRLAGADTQYF
>TRBV4-1|TRBJ2-5|16|-|TRBD1
TGCGCCAGCAGCCAAACCGGGACAGGGGGCCCAGAGACCCAGTACTTC
CASSQTGTGGPETQYF
>TRBV5-4|TRBJ2-3|15|-|TRBD2
TGTGCCAGCAGCTCGAGCGGGACTAGCACAGATACGCAGTATTTT
CASSSSGTSTDTQYF
>TRBV5-6|TRBJ2-1|18|-|TRBD2
TGTGCCAGCAGCTTGGCGGGCGGGAGGGCCCGGGGAAACAATGAGCAGTTCTTC
CASSLAGGRARGNNEQFF
>TRBV5-1|TRBJ2-7|15|-|TRBD1
TGCGCCAGCAGCTTGGGTGGGACAGGGGCACACGAGCAGTACTTC
CASSLGGTGAHEQYF
>TRBV7-6|TRBJ2-1|15|-|-
TGTGCCAGCAGCACCCGACATAACTCCTACAATGAGCAGTTCTTC
CASSTRHNSYNEQFF
>TRBV10-3|TRBJ2-2|17|-|TRBD1
TGTGCCATCAGTGAGTCTGGACAGGGCGTAGGATACGGGGAGCTGTTTTTT
CAISESGQGVGYGELFF
>TRBV7-2|TRBJ2-7|15|-|TRBD2
TGTGCCAGCAGCCTCGGAAGCGGGGGTCCCAGAGAGCAGTACTTC
CASSLGSGGPREQYF
>TRBV18|TRBJ2-3|12|once|-
TGTGCCAGCTCACCGCGGGCAGATACGCAGTATTTT
CASSPRADTQYF